This T cell receptor (beta chain) was sequenced for a study of cytomegalovirus exposure and HLA in healthy donors. As for the study in general: In an early release, HLA-typed donors contributed tens of millions of unique TCR sequences.

The PCR contained 60 Vbeta and 13 Jbeta primers. Produced via immunoSEQ multiplex PCR; TCRdb's table is partial and in-frame only. The sample holds 45,000 to 70,000 clones, 65% to 85% seen once. Germline loops: CDR1 MNHEY, CDR2 SVGAGI. This CDR3 is built from 14 residues. As regards this clone: As yet, its antigen is unknown.

Overall study results and limits: As a later analysis showed, several of the most significant clusters appeared to be linked to common viral pathogens. CMV serostatus was the only recorded immune exposure for donors. There were around 160 TCR beta chains listed as cytomegalovirus-associated.

Input material: PBMCs. The chain uses TRBV6-5 and TRBJ2-5; 7 bases fit TRBD2. TRBJ2-7 matches the DNA end more closely, so the J call is doubtful. This receptor was identified in a man aged 30 to 45 in good health and CMV-seronegative. The CDR3 protein is CASSPRRETYEQYF. The CDR3 nucleotides read TGTGCCAGCAGCCCGCGGCGGGAGACCTACGAGCAGTACTTC.